This TCR beta chain was obtained from a study of blood T cell repertoires in COVID-19. Study-level information: Sites in the United States, Italy and Spain provided acute and convalescent COVID-19 samples. In each case, the material was cDNA or gDNA derived from T cells, B-cell-depleted T cells, or PBMCs.

V was cut by 4 bases and J by 6 bases, with 14 bases left in between. The CDR3 has 14 amino acids. CDR1 and CDR2 (germline): LGHDT, YNNKEL (reference sequence). Patients of the Seattle cohort, enrolled during active infection, were followed longitudinally. This clone is a singleton in its sample. Libraries were prepared by immunoSEQ multiplex PCR; TCRdb keeps only in-frame clonotypes and omits some of them. Of roughly 200,000 clones listed, 80% to 90% are singletons. The sequence derives from a woman aged 40 to 49 with COVID-19, enrolled during active disease. This chain joins TRBV3-1 (or the pseudogene TRBV3-2) and TRBJ2-3, with a possible D match to TRBD1 (6 bases). Sequenced input: peripheral blood. The CDR3 sequence: CASSPTGRWDTQYF. CDR3 sequence (DNA): TGTGCCAGCAGCCCGACAGGTCGATGGGATACGCAGTATTTT.